The 6 T cell receptor beta chains below were found in one sample sequenced in a study of cytomegalovirus exposure and HLA in healthy donors. The data were produced by immunoSEQ multiplex PCR, yet TCRdb's version contains in-frame clones alone and is incomplete. The repertoire holds about 200,000 clones, with 65% to 90% as singletons. Sequenced material: PBMCs. Receptors originate from a woman in her thirties in good health and CMV-seropositive.

The V gene is TRBV27, the J gene TRBJ2-7, with 7 bases matching TRBD2. The CDR3 runs to 14 residues. J gave up 4 bases and V 0 bases, and 3 bases lay outside the gene matches. Germline V gene sequence: CDR1 MNHEY, CDR2 SMNVEV (reference sequence). CDR3 loop: CASSLSGGGYEQYF. CDR3 coding DNA: TGTGCCAGCAGTTTATCCGGCGGGGGTTACGAGCAGTACTTC.

This clone was seen only once. The chain links TRBV28 to TRBJ2-7; TRBD1 matches 11 bases. This CDR3 has 14 amino acids. Trimming took 6 bases from V and 6 from J; bases not matched to a gene: 7. CDR1 and CDR2 from the germline V gene are MDHEN and SYDVKM. In DNA form, the CDR3 reads TGTGCCAGCAGACGTCCCGGGACAGGGGGCGAGCAGTACTTC. The encoded protein is CASRRPGTGGEQYF.

The chain links TRBV30 to TRBJ1-1, with a weak D call TRBD1 (5 bases). CDR3 size: 14 residues. CDR1 and CDR2 from the germline V gene are GTSNPN and SVGIG (reference sequence). The V end was cut by 2 bases, the J end by 5 bases, with 15 bases between. The CDR3 DNA follows: TGTGCCTGGAGTTCCGGACATTGGGGTACTGAAGCTTTCTTT. Residues: CAWSSGHWGTEAFF. Full variable domain (outside the CDR3, taken from reference TRBV30 and TRBJ1-1): SQTIHQWPATLVQPVGSPLSLECTVEGTSNPNLYWYRQAAGRGLQLLFYSVGIGQISSEVPQNLSASRPQDRQFILSSKKLLLSDSGFYLCAWSSGHWGTEAFFGQGTRLTVV.

This chain uses TRBV5-4 with TRBJ2-1; no firm D call. The CDR3 sequence is 13 residues long. V was trimmed by 0 bases and J by 2 bases, leaving 3 bases between them. Germline V lookup: CDR1 SGHNT, CDR2 YYREEE (reference sequence). The CDR3 here is CASSLDTYNEQFF. CDR3 nucleotide sequence: TGTGCCAGCAGCTTGGACACCTACAATGAGCAGTTCTTC.

This chain links TRBV6-5 with TRBJ2-2; 8 bases agree with TRBD1. The CDR3 consists of 14 residues. Trimming took 7 bases from V and 5 from J; bases not matched to a gene: 6. Germline-derived CDR1 and CDR2 are MNHEY and SVGAGI. CDR3 in amino acids: CASTWTGPTGELFF. In nucleotides, the CDR3 is TGTGCCAGCACCTGGACAGGGCCGACCGGGGAGCTGTTTTTT.

The chain joins TRBV5-1 to TRBJ2-6; the match to TRBD1 covers 9 bases. Germline V gives CDR1 SGHRS, CDR2 YFSETQ. After removal of 3 bases from V and 0 bases from J, the junction contained 4 bases not matched to a gene. This CDR3 has 17 amino acids. CDR3 region: CASSWGQGGSGANVLTF. The CDR3 DNA is TGCGCCAGCAGCTGGGGACAGGGAGGCTCTGGGGCCAACGTCCTGACTTTC.